This T cell receptor beta chain was captured in a study of graft-versus-host responses after intestinal transplantation. The wider study: Those transplanted obtained multivisceral, liver-intestinal, or isolated intestinal grafts. Each recipient received anti-thymocyte globulin induction, then tacrolimus and steroids for approximately 3 years. Findings of the study overall: High graft-versus-host to host-versus-graft clonal ratios were found in allografts of patients who had graft-donor T cell macrochimerism. GvH clones turned up in recipient marrow; some had shown up first in ileum or blood.

Per germline, CDR1 MDHEN and CDR2 SYDVKM. This CDR3 comprises 14 residues. The V end lost 6 bases, the J end lost 5 bases, and 14 bases lay between the germline ends. Profiling relied on immunoSEQ multiplex PCR, and the TCRdb table lists in-frame clones only, not all of them. The sample holds fewer than 120,000 clones, over 85% seen once. Remarks on this clone: Its antigen is not known.

The sample here was unstimulated CD8+ T cells sorted from spleen or lymph node cells, taken before intestinal transplant. This sequence was found in a human donor who received an intestinal transplant. The chain carries TRBV28 and TRBJ2-1; weak D call: TRBD1 (6 bases). This chain's CDR3 is CASRFGGLNNEQFF. The CDR3 DNA follows: TGTGCCAGCAGATTTGGGGGCTTAAACAATGAGCAGTTCTTC.